The 16 T cell receptor beta chains below come from one sample, sequenced in a study of T and B cells in COVID-19 patients. From blood, roughly 220-550 ng of genomic DNA served as TRB template. BIOMED2 TRB-A/B primer pools were used in multiplex TRB PCR. TCRdb re-called the multiplex PCR reads through MiXCR, storing one row per CDR3 protein. Of some 7,800 distinct CDR3 sequences in the sample, more than 20% are singletons; the top ten hold 5% to 7%. The sample comprised blood. Source of these receptors: a human donor who had recovered from COVID-19.

The CDR3 region has the DNA TGCAGTGCTAGCGAGGGACGCGACACTGAAGCTTTCTTT. This codes for CSASEGRDTEAFF. The chain links TRBV20-1 to TRBJ1-1; tentatively, D is TRBD1 (5 bases). Germline CDR1 DFQATT, CDR2 SNEGSKA (reference sequence). The CDR3 is 13 amino acids. Trimming left V 3 bases short and J 3 bases short, with 11 bases between.

This clonotype is labeled medium-sized. This chain links TRBV18 with TRBJ2-7, with D possibly TRBD2 on 6 matching bases. The CDR3 spans 14 residues. The V and J ends lost 3 bases and 0 bases respectively, with 9 bases between them. The germline gives CDR1 KGHSH, CDR2 LQKENI. CDR3 in amino acids: CASSPGGRSYEQYF. As DNA, the CDR3 is TGTGCCAGCTCACCGGGGGGACGCTCCTACGAGCAGTACTTC.

This clonotype is categorized as medium-sized. The rearrangement uses TRBV27 and TRBJ2-7, with 8 bases identical to TRBD2. The CDR3 consists of 15 residues. Looked up from germline, CDR1 is MNHEY and CDR2 is SMNVEV (reference sequence). After removal of 5 bases from V and 4 bases from J, the junction contained 10 bases not matched to a gene. CDR3 sequence reads: CASSLTSGTSYEQYF. The CDR3 DNA reads TGTGCCAGCAGTCTTACGTCCGGGACTAGTTACGAGCAGTACTTC.

Relative to its sample, this clonotype is medium-sized (0.01 to 0.1%). The chain links TRBV5-4 to TRBJ2-3; D unclear. The CDR3 is made up of 12 amino acids. In germline, CDR1 is SGHNT, CDR2 YYREEE (reference sequence). The V and J ends lost 3 bases and 4 bases respectively, with 6 bases between them. The CDR3 region has the DNA TGTGCCAGCAGCTCTCGTCCAGATACGCAGTATTTT. This encodes CASSSRPDTQYF.

This clonotype is labeled medium-sized. V usage is TRBV6-2 or TRBV6-3 and J usage is TRBJ2-7; D may be TRBD1 (5 bases). This CDR3 has 12 amino acids. The germline V gene encodes CDR1 MNHEY and CDR2 SVGEGT. The germline V and J ends were trimmed by 1 base and 6 bases, with 7 bases remaining between them. The CDR3 DNA is TGTGCCAGCAGTTACTGGCAGGGCGAGCAGTACTTC. It codes for CASSYWQGEQYF.

This chain links TRBV7-2 with TRBJ1-1, with a tentative D call TRBD1 (5 bases). Germline assignment: CDR1 SGHTA and CDR2 FQGNSA. V was trimmed by 2 bases and J by 1 base, leaving 17 bases between them. The CDR3 consists of 17 residues. CDR3 in DNA: TGTGCCAGCAGCTTACCTTTAGTCGGGGGGGGGAACACTGAAGCTTTCTTT. Protein sequence: CASSLPLVGGGNTEAFF.

This chain connects TRBV5-4 to TRBJ1-3, with 8 bases that match TRBD1. Per the germline V gene, CDR1 is SGHNT and CDR2 is YYREEE (reference sequence). V lost 4 bases, J lost 7 bases, and 7 bases stayed unmatched. There are 14 residues in the CDR3. The DNA of the CDR3 is TGTGCCAGCAGCCTCGGACAGGGTGGTAACACCATATATTTT. Translated: CASSLGQGGNTIYF.

In its sample, this clonotype ranks as medium-sized. The J gene is TRBJ2-1, the V gene TRBV5-6; tentatively, D is TRBD1 or TRBD2 (5 bases each). V shed 6 bases and J shed 14 bases, with 15 bases lying between them. Germline loops: CDR1 SGHDT, CDR2 YYEEEE. CDR3 length equals 11 residues. The CDR3 sequence: CASTIGDGEFF. The CDR3 nucleotides are TGTGCCAGCACCATAGGGGACGGGGAGTTCTTC.

By share of the sample, this clonotype is medium-sized. The gene calls are TRBV6-5 and TRBJ2-1, with 15 bases fitting TRBD2. The V and J ends lost 6 bases and 10 bases, in that order; junction bases with no gene match: 10. Per the germline V gene, CDR1 is MNHEY and CDR2 is SVGAGI. CDR3 length equals 16 residues. The CDR3 DNA follows: TGTGCCAGCAGCCGACGGACTAGCGGGGGGGGCCAGGAGCAGTTCTTC. Translation: CASSRRTSGGGQEQFF.

In its sample, this clonotype was seen many times. The CDR3 is CASARQGAVEQPQHF. CDR3 DNA sequence: TGTGCCAGCGCGAGACAGGGGGCGGTGGAACAGCCCCAGCATTTT. The rearrangement links TRBV6-1 to TRBJ1-5, with 10 bases lining up with TRBD1. The CDR3 has 15 amino acids. In germline, CDR1 is MNHNS, CDR2 SASEGT. V shed 8 bases, J shed 7 bases, and the junction held 11 bases outside the gene matches.

This clonotype came up many times. V usage is TRBV20-1 and J usage is TRBJ2-3, with a tentative D call TRBD2 (6 bases). Trimming took 5 bases from V and 4 from J, leaving 19 bases between them. Germline V gives CDR1 DFQATT, CDR2 SNEGSKA (reference sequence). The CDR3 consists of 15 residues. The chain's CDR3 is CSASRLGEVADTQYF. In DNA, the CDR3 is TGCAGTGCTTCTCGACTAGGGGAGGTCGCAGATACGCAGTATTTT.

Regarding this clonotype: A read error is possible here, since a much larger clone lies one base away. The chain carries TRBV10-3 and TRBJ2-3; D gene unclear. The germline V gene encodes CDR1 ENHRY and CDR2 SYGVKD. Trimming removed 2 bases from V and 8 bases from J, with 11 bases in between. The CDR3 covers 13 residues. The CDR3 loop reads CAISELDLCTQYF. In nucleotides, the CDR3 is TGTGCCATCAGTGAGCTGGACCTGTGTACGCAGTATTTT.

The genes are TRBV20-1 and TRBJ2-2, with D possibly being TRBD1 (6 bases). Deletions cut 6 bases from V and 2 bases from J, with 7 bases between. Germline V gives CDR1 DFQATT, CDR2 SNEGSKA (reference sequence). This CDR3 has 12 residues. This chain's CDR3 is CSAGANTGELFF. DNA for the CDR3: TGCAGTGCGGGGGCAAACACCGGGGAGCTGTTTTTT.

This clonotype was counted at least ten times. CDR3 sequence (DNA): TGTGCCAGTAGTGCACCGGGACAGGTCCCAAATTCACCCCTCCACTTT. Translated: CASSAPGQVPNSPLHF. The chain has TRBV19 and TRBJ1-6; 8 bases align to TRBD1. With V trimmed by 5 bases and J by 7 bases, 10 bases remained unmatched. The CDR3 runs 16 residues. Looked up from germline, CDR1 is LNHDA and CDR2 is SQIVND (reference sequence). Based on the CDR3 plus reference TRBV19 and TRBJ1-6, the full variable domain is DGGITQSPKYLFRKEGQNVTLSCEQNLNHDAMYWYRQDPGQGLRLIYYSQIVNDFQKGDIAEGYSVSREKKESFPLTVTSAQKNPTAFYLCASSAPGQVPNSPLHFGNGTRLTVT.

This clonotype has a count of ten or more. The chain recombines TRBV27 with TRBJ1-6; D uncertain. V was cut by 3 bases and J by 0 bases, with 18 bases left in between. Germline assignment: CDR1 MNHEY and CDR2 SMNVEV (reference sequence). The CDR3 runs to 19 residues. This chain's CDR3 is CASSFGQGPPSSYNSPLHF. CDR3 sequence (DNA): TGTGCCAGCAGTTTTGGGCAAGGCCCTCCGAGCTCCTATAATTCACCCCTCCACTTT.

By frequency in the sample, this clonotype is medium-sized. The V gene is TRBV18, the J gene TRBJ2-3; D perhaps matches TRBD2 (6 bases). This CDR3 is 15 amino acids long. The V and J ends lost 3 bases and 2 bases respectively, with 12 bases between them. Looked up from germline, CDR1 is KGHSH and CDR2 is LQKENI. CDR3 region: CASSPGLSATDTQYF. Here the CDR3 DNA reads TGTGCCAGCTCACCGGGACTCTCGGCCACAGATACGCAGTATTTT.